Listed below are T cell receptor beta chains from one sample, sequenced in a study of regulatory T cells in long-lasting Graves disease. Each CDR3 protein gets one entry after TCRdb re-called the multiplex PCR reads with MiXCR. The table records a few hundred thousand distinct CDR3 sequences, roughly 24% of them present only once. Sample: peripheral blood mononuclear cells (PBMCs), taken when the disease was refractory, from a patient treated with antithyroid drugs. The receptors were sampled from a woman between 35 and 50 years old with Graves disease. Both conserved end residues are part of each CDR3. The D gene is left open where the match is weak. The size entry is marked missing in some rows and otherwise reads once, few, many or a size class.

V gene,J gene,clone size,D gene,CDR3 length,CDR3 protein,CDR3 DNA
TRBV28,TRBJ1-6,many,NA,14,CASSPPRYNSPLHF,TGTGCCAGCAGTCCCCCGAGATATAATTCACCCCTCCACTTT
TRBV6-1,TRBJ2-2,many,TRBD1,15,CARVQGVEDTGELFF,TGTGCGAGGGTACAGGGGGTCGAAGACACCGGGGAGCTGTTTTTT
TRBV5-5,TRBJ2-5,NA,NA,12,CASSLGLTNQYF,TGTGCCAGCAGCTTGGGCCTAACCAACCAGTACTTC
TRBV28,TRBJ1-2,NA,NA,14,CASTSIWAANGYTF,TGTGCCAGCACATCTATCTGGGCGGCCAATGGCTACACCTTC
TRBV28,TRBJ2-7,many,TRBD2,14,CASSLRLASYEQYF,TGTGCCAGCAGTCTGCGACTAGCCTCCTACGAGCAGTACTTC
TRBV2,TRBJ1-5,many,NA,15,CASSEKMHSNQPQHF,TGTGCCAGCAGTGAAAAAATGCATAGCAATCAGCCCCAGCATTTT
TRBV7-6,TRBJ2-7,once,TRBD2,16,CASSRRPSGSNDEQYF,TGTGCCAGCAGCCGGAGGCCTAGCGGGAGTAACGACGAGCAGTACTTC
TRBV28,TRBJ2-6,many,NA,14,CATDRSSGANVLTF,TGTGCCACCGACAGGAGCTCTGGGGCCAACGTCCTGACTTTC
TRBV28,TRBJ2-1,NA,NA,13,CASSLVEYNEQFF,TGTGCCAGCAGTTTGGTGGAGTACAATGAGCAGTTCTTC
TRBV19,TRBJ2-4,NA,TRBD1,15,CASSMGQGFGNIQYF,TGTGCCAGTAGTATGGGACAGGGGTTCGGAAACATTCAGTACTTC
TRBV19,TRBJ2-5,few,TRBD2,17,CASSISTSGYTQETQYF,TGTGCCAGTAGTATCTCGACTAGCGGCTATACCCAAGAGACCCAGTACTTC
TRBV5-1,TRBJ2-7,many,NA,14,CASSSSPVGGEQYF,TGCGCCAGCAGCTCGTCGCCGGTTGGGGGTGAGCAGTACTTC